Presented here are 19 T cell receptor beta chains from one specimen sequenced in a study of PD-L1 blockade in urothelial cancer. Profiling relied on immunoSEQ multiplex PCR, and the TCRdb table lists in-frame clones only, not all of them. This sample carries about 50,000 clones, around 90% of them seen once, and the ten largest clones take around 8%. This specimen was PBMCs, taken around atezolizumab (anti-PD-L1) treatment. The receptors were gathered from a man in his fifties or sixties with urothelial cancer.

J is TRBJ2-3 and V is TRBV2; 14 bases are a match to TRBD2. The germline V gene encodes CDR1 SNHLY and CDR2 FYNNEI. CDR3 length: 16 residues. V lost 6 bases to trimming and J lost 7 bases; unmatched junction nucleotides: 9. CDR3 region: CASRPGLAGGVNTQYF. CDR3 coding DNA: TGTGCCAGCAGGCCTGGACTAGCGGGGGGTGTGAATACGCAGTATTTT.

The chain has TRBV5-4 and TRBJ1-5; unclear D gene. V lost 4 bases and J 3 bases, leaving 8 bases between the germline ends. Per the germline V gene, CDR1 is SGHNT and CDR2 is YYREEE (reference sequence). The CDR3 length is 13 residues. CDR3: CASSLENNQPQHF. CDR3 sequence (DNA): TGTGCCAGCAGCCTTGAGAACAATCAGCCCCAGCATTTT.

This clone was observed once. The CDR3 here is CASSEPRTDYGYTF. CDR3 nucleotide sequence: TGTGCCAGCAGTGAACCGCGAACCGACTATGGCTACACCTTC. The V call is TRBV6-1, the J call TRBJ1-2; D unclear. Germline V gives CDR1 MNHNS, CDR2 SASEGT. The CDR3 has 14 amino acids. Trimming cost V 2 bases and J 3 bases, with 10 bases left between them.

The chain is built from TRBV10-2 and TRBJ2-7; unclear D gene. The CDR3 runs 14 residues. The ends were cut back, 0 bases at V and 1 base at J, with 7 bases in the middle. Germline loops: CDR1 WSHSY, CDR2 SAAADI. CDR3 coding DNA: TGCGCCAGCAGTGAGTCGCGCCGATCCTACGAGCAGTACTTC. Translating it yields CASSESRRSYEQYF.

CDR3 nucleotide sequence: TGTGCCAGCACCCGGGAGGGGTCGGGAGGCTACACCTTC. This codes for CASTREGSGGYTF. This chain uses TRBV27 with TRBJ1-2; D may be TRBD1 (5 bases). The V gene's germline CDR1 is MNHEY and CDR2 SMNVEV (reference sequence). Trimming shortened V by 7 bases and J by 8 bases, and 17 bases separated the two germline ends. The CDR3 consists of 13 residues.

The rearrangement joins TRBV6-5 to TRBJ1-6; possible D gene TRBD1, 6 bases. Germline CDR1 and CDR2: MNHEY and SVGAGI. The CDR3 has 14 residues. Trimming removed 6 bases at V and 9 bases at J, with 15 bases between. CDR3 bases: TGTGCCAGCAGAATAACGGCAGGGGTTTCACCCCTCCACTTT. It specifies CASRITAGVSPLHF.

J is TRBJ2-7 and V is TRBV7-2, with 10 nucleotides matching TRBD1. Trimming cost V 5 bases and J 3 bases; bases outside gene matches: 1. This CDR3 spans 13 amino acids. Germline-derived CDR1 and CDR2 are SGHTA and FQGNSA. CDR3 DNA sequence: TGTGCCAGCAGCCGGACAGGGGGCTACGAGCAGTACTTC. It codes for CASSRTGGYEQYF.

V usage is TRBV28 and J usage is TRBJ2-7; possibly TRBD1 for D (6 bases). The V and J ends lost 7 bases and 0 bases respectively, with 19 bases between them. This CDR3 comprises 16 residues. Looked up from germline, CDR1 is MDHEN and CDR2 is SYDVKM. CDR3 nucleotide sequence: TGTGCCAGCATCGGGACGGCAGGGGAATTCTCCTACGAGCAGTACTTC. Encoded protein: CASIGTAGEFSYEQYF. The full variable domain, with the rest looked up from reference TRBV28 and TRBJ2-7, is DVKVTQSSRYLVKRTGEKVFLECVQDMDHENMFWYRQDPGLGLRLIYFSYDVKMKEKGDIPEGYSVSREKKERFSLILESASTNQTSMYLCASIGTAGEFSYEQYFGPGTRLTVT.

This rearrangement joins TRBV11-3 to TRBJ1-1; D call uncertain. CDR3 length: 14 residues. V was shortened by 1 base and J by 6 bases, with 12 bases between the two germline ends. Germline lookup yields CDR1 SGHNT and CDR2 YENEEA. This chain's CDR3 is CASSLVASVPEAFF. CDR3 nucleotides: TGTGCCAGCAGCTTAGTGGCTTCTGTCCCTGAAGCTTTCTTT. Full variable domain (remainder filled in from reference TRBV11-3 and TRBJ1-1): EAGVVQSPRYKIIEKKQPVAFWCNPISGHNTLYWYLQNLGQGPELLIRYENEEAVDDSQLPKDRFSAERLKGVDSTLKIQPAELGDSAVYLCASSLVASVPEAFFGQGTRLTVV.

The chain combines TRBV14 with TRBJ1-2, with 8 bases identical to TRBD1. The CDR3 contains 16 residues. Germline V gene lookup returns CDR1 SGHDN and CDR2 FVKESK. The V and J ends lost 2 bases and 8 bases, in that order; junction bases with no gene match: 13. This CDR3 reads CASSQTPQGARGGYTF. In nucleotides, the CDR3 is TGTGCCAGCAGCCAAACCCCTCAGGGGGCGCGAGGGGGCTACACCTTC. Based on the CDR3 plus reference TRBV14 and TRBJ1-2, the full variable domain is EAGVTQFPSHSVIEKGQTVTLRCDPISGHDNLYWYRRVMGKEIKFLLHFVKESKQDESGMPNNRFLAERTGGTYSTLKVQPAELEDSGVYFCASSQTPQGARGGYTFGSGTRLTVV.

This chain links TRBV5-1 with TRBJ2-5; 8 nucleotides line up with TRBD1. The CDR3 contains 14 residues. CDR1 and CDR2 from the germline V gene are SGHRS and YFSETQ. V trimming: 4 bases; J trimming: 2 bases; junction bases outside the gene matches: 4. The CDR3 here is CASSRQGPQETQYF. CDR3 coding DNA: TGCGCCAGCAGCAGACAGGGGCCTCAAGAGACCCAGTACTTC.

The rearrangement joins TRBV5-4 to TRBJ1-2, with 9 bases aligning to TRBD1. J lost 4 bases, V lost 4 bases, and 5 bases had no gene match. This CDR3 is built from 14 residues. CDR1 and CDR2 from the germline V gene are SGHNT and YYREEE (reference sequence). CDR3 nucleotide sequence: TGTGCCAGCAGCATCGGACAGGGGACCTATGGCTACACCTTC. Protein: CASSIGQGTYGYTF.

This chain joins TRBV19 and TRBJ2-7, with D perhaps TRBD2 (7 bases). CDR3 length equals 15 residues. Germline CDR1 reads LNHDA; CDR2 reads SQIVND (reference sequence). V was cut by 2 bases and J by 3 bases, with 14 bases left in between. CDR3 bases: TGTGCCAGTAGTATATCAGGGGACTACCTCTACGAGCAGTACTTC. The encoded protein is CASSISGDYLYEQYF.

This chain's CDR3 is CASSLRTQGANYEQYF. CDR3 coding DNA: TGCGCCAGCAGCTTACGAACACAGGGGGCCAACTACGAGCAGTACTTC. The V gene is TRBV5-1, the J gene TRBJ2-7; 9 bases line up with TRBD1. Trimming cost V 2 bases and J 3 bases; bases outside gene matches: 9. CDR1 is SGHRS, CDR2 YFSETQ, per germline. The CDR3 totals 16 residues.

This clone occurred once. CDR3 region: CASSFFLGGRNYEQYF. CDR3 nucleotides: TGTGCCAGCAGCTTTTTTCTGGGAGGACGCAACTACGAGCAGTACTTC. The chain is built from TRBV11-3 and TRBJ2-7; tentatively, D is TRBD2 (6 bases). Germline V gives CDR1 SGHNT, CDR2 YENEEA. Trimming pared 3 bases from V and 3 bases from J, leaving 18 bases between. The CDR3 has 16 amino acids.

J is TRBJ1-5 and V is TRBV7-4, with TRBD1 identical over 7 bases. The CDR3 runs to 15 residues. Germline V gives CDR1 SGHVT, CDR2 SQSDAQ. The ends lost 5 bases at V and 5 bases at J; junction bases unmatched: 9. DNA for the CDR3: TGTGCCAGCAGCCCCGGGACAGTGGTAGATCAGCCCCAGCATTTT. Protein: CASSPGTVVDQPQHF.

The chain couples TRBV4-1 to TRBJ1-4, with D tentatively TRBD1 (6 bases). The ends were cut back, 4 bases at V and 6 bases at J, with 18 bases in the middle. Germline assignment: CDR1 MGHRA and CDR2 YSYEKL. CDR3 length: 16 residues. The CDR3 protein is CASSRITGRFDEKLFF. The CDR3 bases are TGCGCCAGCAGCCGCATTACAGGGAGATTCGATGAAAAACTGTTTTTT.

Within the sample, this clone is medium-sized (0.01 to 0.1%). CDR3 residues: CASKSGGDNNEQFF. As DNA, the CDR3 is TGCGCCAGCAAGAGCGGGGGGGATAACAATGAGCAGTTCTTC. The chain is built from TRBV5-1 and TRBJ2-1; 10 bases align to TRBD2. The CDR3 is 14 amino acids. Trimming cost V 6 bases and J 5 bases; bases outside gene matches: 5. CDR1 and CDR2 (germline): SGHRS, YFSETQ.

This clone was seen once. CDR3 loop: CASSRSPGQAIYEQYF. In DNA, the CDR3 is TGTGCCAGCAGCCGTTCTCCGGGACAAGCGATTTACGAGCAGTACTTC. The chain carries TRBV7-2 and TRBJ2-7; perhaps TRBD1 as D (6 bases). V shed 5 bases and J shed 4 bases, with 21 bases lying between them. CDR3 size: 16 residues. Germline loops: CDR1 SGHTA, CDR2 FQGNSA.